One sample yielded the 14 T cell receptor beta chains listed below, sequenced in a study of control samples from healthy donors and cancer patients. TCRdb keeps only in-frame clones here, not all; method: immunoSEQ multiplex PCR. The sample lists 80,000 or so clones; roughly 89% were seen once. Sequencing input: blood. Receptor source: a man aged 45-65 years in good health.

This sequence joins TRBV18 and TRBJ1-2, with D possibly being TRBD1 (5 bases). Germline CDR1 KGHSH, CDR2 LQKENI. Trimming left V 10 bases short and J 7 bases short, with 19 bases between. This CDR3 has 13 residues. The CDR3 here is CATSTGTDRGYTF. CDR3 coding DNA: TGTGCCACTTCGACCGGGACGGATCGTGGCTACACCTTC.

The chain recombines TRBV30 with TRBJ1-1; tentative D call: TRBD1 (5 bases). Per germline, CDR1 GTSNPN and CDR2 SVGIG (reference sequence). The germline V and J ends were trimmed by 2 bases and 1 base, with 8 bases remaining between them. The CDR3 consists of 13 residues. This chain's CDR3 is CAWSPGRNTEAFF. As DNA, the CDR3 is TGTGCCTGGAGTCCAGGGCGGAACACTGAAGCTTTCTTT.

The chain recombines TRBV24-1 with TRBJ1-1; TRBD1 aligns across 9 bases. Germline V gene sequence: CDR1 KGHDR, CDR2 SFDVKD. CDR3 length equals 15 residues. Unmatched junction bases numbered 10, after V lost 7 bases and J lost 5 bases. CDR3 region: CATRDPGQGGTEAFF. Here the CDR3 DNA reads TGTGCCACCAGGGACCCGGGACAGGGAGGAACTGAAGCTTTCTTT.

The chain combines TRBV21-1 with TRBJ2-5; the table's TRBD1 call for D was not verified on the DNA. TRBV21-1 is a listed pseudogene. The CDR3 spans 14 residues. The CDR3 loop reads CASRGRASQETQYF. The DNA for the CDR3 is TGTGCCAGCAGGGGCAGGGCCTCCCAAGAGACCCAGTACTTC.

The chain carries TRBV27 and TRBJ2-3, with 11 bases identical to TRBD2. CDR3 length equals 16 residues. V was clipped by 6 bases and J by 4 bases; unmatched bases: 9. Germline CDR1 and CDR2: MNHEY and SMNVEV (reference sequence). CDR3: CASSTILAGGPDTQYF. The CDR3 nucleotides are TGTGCCAGCAGCACTATTTTAGCGGGGGGGCCAGATACGCAGTATTTT.

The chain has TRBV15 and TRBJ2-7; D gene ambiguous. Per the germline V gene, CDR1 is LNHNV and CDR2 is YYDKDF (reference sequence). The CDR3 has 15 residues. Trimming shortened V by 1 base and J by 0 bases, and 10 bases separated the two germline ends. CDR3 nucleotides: TGTGCCACCAGCAGAGCAGGACCGAGCTCCTACGAGCAGTACTTC. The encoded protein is CATSRAGPSSYEQYF.

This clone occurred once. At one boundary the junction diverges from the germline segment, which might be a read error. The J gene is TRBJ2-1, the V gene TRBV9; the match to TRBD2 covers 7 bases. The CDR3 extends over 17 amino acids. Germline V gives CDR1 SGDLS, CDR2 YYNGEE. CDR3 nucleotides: TGTGCCAACAGCGTAGATTTACCAGCGGGGACCGTAAATGAGCAGTTCTTC. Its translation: CANSVDLPAGTVNEQFF.

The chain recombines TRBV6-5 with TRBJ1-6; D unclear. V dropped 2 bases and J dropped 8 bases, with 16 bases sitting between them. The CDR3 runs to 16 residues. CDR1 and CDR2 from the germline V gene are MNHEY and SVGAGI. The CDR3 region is CASSYGSSNRDSPLHF. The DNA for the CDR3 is TGTGCCAGCAGTTACGGTTCCTCGAACCGCGATTCACCCCTCCACTTT.

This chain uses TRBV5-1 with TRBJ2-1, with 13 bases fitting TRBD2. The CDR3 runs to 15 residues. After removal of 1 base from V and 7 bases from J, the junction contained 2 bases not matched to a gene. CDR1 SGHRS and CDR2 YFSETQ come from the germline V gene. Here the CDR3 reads CASSLMTSGGNEQFF. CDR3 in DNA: TGCGCCAGCAGCTTGATGACTAGCGGGGGGAATGAGCAGTTCTTC.

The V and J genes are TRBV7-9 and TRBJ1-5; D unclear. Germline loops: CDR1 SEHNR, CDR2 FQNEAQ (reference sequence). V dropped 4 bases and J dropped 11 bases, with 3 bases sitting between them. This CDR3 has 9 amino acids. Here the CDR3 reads CASSSTQHF. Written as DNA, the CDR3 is TGTGCCAGCAGCTCCACCCAGCATTTT.

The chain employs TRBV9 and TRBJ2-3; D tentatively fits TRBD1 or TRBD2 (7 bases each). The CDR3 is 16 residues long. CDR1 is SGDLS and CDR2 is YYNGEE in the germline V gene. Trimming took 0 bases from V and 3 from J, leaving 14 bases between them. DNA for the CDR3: TGTGCCAGCAGCGTAGATCCAGGGGGGGAAACAGATACGCAGTATTTT. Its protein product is CASSVDPGGETDTQYF.

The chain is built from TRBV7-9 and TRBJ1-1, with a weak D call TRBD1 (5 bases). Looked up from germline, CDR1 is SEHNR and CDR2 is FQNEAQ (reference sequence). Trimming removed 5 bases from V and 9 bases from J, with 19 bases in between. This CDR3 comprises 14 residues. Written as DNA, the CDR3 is TGTGCCAGCAGCCCCTACGAGGGGCCTCGAAAAGCTTTCTTT. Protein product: CASSPYEGPRKAFF.

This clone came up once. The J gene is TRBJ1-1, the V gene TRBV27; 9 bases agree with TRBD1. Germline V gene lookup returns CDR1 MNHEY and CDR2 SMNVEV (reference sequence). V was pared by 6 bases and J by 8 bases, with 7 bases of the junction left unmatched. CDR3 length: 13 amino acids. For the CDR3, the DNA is TGTGCCAGCAGGGGACAGGGACGGTACGAAGCTTTCTTT. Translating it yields CASRGQGRYEAFF.

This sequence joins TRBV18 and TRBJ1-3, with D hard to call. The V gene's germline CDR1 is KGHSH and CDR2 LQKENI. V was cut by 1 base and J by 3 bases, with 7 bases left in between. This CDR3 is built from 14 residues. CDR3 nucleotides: TGTGCCAGCTCACCACAGTCTAGTGGAAACACCATATATTTT. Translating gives CASSPQSSGNTIYF. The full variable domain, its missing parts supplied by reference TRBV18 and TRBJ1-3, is NAGVMQNPRHLVRRRGQEARLRCSPMKGHSHVYWYRQLPEEGLKFMVYLQKENIIDESGMPKERFSAEFPKEGPSILRIQQVVRGDSAAYFCASSPQSSGNTIYFGEGSWLTVV.